This T cell receptor (beta chain) was sequenced during a study of regulatory T cells in long-lasting Graves disease. General observations from the study: TRBV28, TRBJ1-2 and TRBJ2-5 were segments that persistent disease favored.

TCR beta libraries were built with iRepertoire HTBI primers and Arm-PCR of CDR3 regions. TCRdb passed the multiplex PCR reads through MiXCR, listing each CDR3 protein once. The table lists 350,000 to 550,000 distinct CDR3 sequences, 15% of them singletons. Unmatched junction bases numbered 4, after V lost 0 bases and J lost 7 bases. Per germline, CDR1 LNHDA and CDR2 SQIVND (reference sequence). The CDR3 sequence is 15 residues long. Comment on this clonotype: What it recognizes is unknown.

Time point described: newly diagnosed GD, antithyroid drugs for less than 3 months. PBMCs provided the RNA from which the TCR library was made. These data are also associated with another study on T cells in Graves' hyperthyroidism and ophthalmopathy. This second report adds: Subjects aged 18 to 65 presented with newly diagnosed hyperthyroidism of less than 2 months' duration.

The sample in question was peripheral blood mononuclear cells (PBMCs), obtained at new diagnosis, from a patient treated with antithyroid drugs. The chain joins TRBV19 to TRBJ1-3; TRBD1 agrees at 9 bases. The receptor was isolated from a woman in her twenties or thirties with Graves disease. The CDR3 bases are TGTGCCAGTAGTATAGACGGGACAGGGAGCAACACCATATATTTT. The encoded protein is CASSIDGTGSNTIYF.